This T cell receptor (beta chain) was sequenced in a study of human T cells and chemical hapten exposure. Study details: Patch testing was performed with 0.01% DPC on the upper back, with reading at 6 days. Overall study findings and caveats: Sensitizing with DPC caused no change in TCRs above 1 in 1000 frequency.

Worth noting for this clonotype: What it binds is unknown.

MiXCR, applied by TCRdb to the RACE reads, yields one record per CDR3 protein. The sample has 200,000 to 300,000 distinct CDR3 sequences, 7.5% to 9% seen once. There are 15 residues in the CDR3. V was pared by 6 bases and J by 3 bases, with 18 bases between. The time point: pre-sensitization, week 0. Treatment here: therapeutic diphenylcyclopropenone sensitization with weekly scalp DPC. The chain has TRBV12-3 or TRBV12-4 and TRBJ2-7; D perhaps matches TRBD2 (6 bases). The specimen was whole blood, collected in connection with sensitization to the hapten diphenylcyclopropenone (DPC). The TCR was taken from a woman aged 40 to 50 with alopecia areata. Some clones in this sample may be carry-over from other donors' samples. As DNA, the CDR3 is TGTGCCAGCAGGGGGGGTCGGGGAAGGTACTACGAGCAGTACTTC. It codes for CASRGGRGRYYEQYF.